The 2 T cell receptor beta chains in this list originate from one sample, sequenced in a study of long-term antiretroviral therapy in people with HIV. Researchers report immunoSEQ v3.0 was run at survey level. Assay used: immunoSEQ multiplex PCR; TCRdb lists only in-frame clones, some missing. The table records some 22,000 clones, around three quarters of them present only once. Sequences were derived from unsorted PBMCs, sampled 4.1 years after starting antiretroviral therapy. These receptors were obtained from a woman between 35 and 50 years old with HIV.

This clone was counted a single time. This chain connects TRBV6-5 to TRBJ1-1; D unresolved. The CDR3 is made up of 12 amino acids. V was shortened by 6 bases and J by 1 base, with 6 bases between the two germline ends. Germline assignment: CDR1 MNHEY and CDR2 SVGAGI. DNA for the CDR3: TGTGCCAGCAGCCCGGGGAACACTGAAGCTTTCTTT. This encodes CASSPGNTEAFF.

The chain links TRBV7-6 to TRBJ2-7, with D perhaps TRBD1 (5 bases). The CDR3 consists of 13 residues. The ends were cut back, 5 bases at V and 2 bases at J, with 10 bases in the middle. The V gene's germline CDR1 is SGHVS and CDR2 FNYEAQ. CDR3 DNA: TGTGCCAGCAGCCTGAGACAGACCTACGAGCAGTACTTC. It translates to CASSLRQTYEQYF.